This record concerns one TCR beta chain sequence. Then a second PCR, running about 7 to 11 cycles, was carried out with a sample-barcoded 5' primer and a J-beta primer mix. Sequencing of every sample gave 3 million or more CDR3-containing paired-end reads. TCRdb reanalysed the 5' RACE reads using MiXCR and keeps one entry per CDR3 protein. The table has 780,000 or so distinct CDR3 sequences, around 25% seen once. This entry belongs to a study of blood T cells in healthy people across ages. Across the study: Template-switching capture recovered about one barcoded beta molecule per two T cells.

V gave up 1 base and J gave up 6 bases; unmatched junction bases: 6. The length of the CDR3 is 15 residues. CDR1 and CDR2 (germline): KGHSH, LQKENI. This sample was also put to use in a study of T cells of mothers and their children. This second study says: The second PCR used the M1S primer, and this primer added sample barcodes and 2-4 random nucleotides.

The chain joins TRBV18 to TRBJ1-5; the match to TRBD1 covers 7 bases. The clonotype comes from a boy aged 5-17 years in good health. The sequencing input was blood. CDR3 loop: CASSPRQGGIQPQHF. The CDR3 DNA reads TGTGCCAGCTCACCACGTCAGGGGGGCATTCAGCCCCAGCATTTT.